This TCR beta chain was documented in a study of T cell responses to AZD1222 COVID-19 vaccine. The CDR3 length is 15 residues. Trimming left V 2 bases short and J 0 bases short, with 11 bases between. Germline loops: CDR1 MNHNS, CDR2 SASEGT. Sequencing was performed with immunoSEQ multiplex PCR; in TCRdb, only in-frame clones are kept and a portion is missing. The table lists 150,000 to 200,000 clones, roughly 94% of them singletons. V is TRBV6-1 and J is TRBJ2-7, with D possibly matching TRBD1 (6 bases). The sequencing used peripheral blood, collected 28 days after the second AZD1222 dose. The receptor comes from an adult who received the AZD1222 COVID-19 vaccine. CDR3 loop: CASSERTDNSYEQYF. CDR3 bases: TGTGCCAGCAGTGAAAGGACAGATAACTCCTACGAGCAGTACTTC.